One T cell receptor (beta chain) is described in this entry. What it binds is unknown. Profiling relied on immunoSEQ multiplex PCR, and the TCRdb table lists in-frame clones only, not all of them. The table includes around 38,000 clones, about nine tenths detected once. These data are taken from a study of OX40 agonist ivuxolimab in advanced cancers. Study details: Three patients, one with hepatocellular carcinoma and two with cutaneous melanoma, responded partially.

Findings and caveats of the study: Clonal expansion was seen in CD4+ and CD8+ blood T cells by week 6 at 0.1 to 3.0 mg/kg. Clonal expansion was among the lowest in partial responders at 0.1-3.0 mg/kg, especially CD8+.

The CDR3 spans 16 residues. Germline CDR1 is SGHRS and CDR2 is YFSETQ. V trimming: 0 bases; J trimming: 4 bases; junction bases outside the gene matches: 8. Patients had blood sampled at baseline and again on cycle 4 day 1 and cycle 7 day 1. The chain has TRBV5-1 and TRBJ2-3, with 7 bases fitting TRBD2. This TCR was sampled from an adult with an advanced solid tumor such as melanoma, head and neck, liver or kidney cancer. The sample here was CD4+ or CD8+ T cells sorted from blood, taken in a trial of the OX40 agonist ivuxolimab. The CDR3 coding sequence is TGCGCCAGCAGCTTGGGGGACTACGTCGGCCCAGATACGCAGTATTTT. Its protein product is CASSLGDYVGPDTQYF.